One sample yielded the 2 T cell receptor beta chains listed below, sequenced in a study of blood T cells in healthy people across ages (dated by TCRdb to about 2015). The method behind the library was 5' RACE. The instrument given in TCRdb is Illumina HiSeq 2500. A second PCR of about 7 to 12 cycles was run with a J-beta primer mix and a sample-barcoded 5' primer. TCRdb reran the public reads through fastp at Q25 and MiXCR, keeping productive beta chains. Each record represents a unique CDR3 protein, reported with the most common genes and DNA among its rows. For this sample there are roughly 1.6 million distinct CDR3 sequences; 30% to 35% appear just once. The ten largest clonotypes hold approximately 10% of the sample. Specimen: blood. The receptors stem from a woman aged 25 to 45 in good health.

This clonotype was counted many times. V gene TRBV20-1 combines with J gene TRBJ2-6, with a tentative D call TRBD2 (6 bases). Germline CDR1 is DFQATT and CDR2 is SNEGSKA (reference sequence). The V end was cut by 0 bases, the J end by 3 bases, with 6 bases between. The CDR3 consists of 14 residues. In DNA form, the CDR3 reads TGCAGTGCTAGAGACGGGGGTGGGGCCAACGTCCTGACTTTC. Its translation: CSARDGGGANVLTF.

The chain has TRBV7-8 and TRBJ2-4; possibly TRBD2 for D (5 bases). Germline CDR1 and CDR2: SGHVS and FQNEAQ. The CDR3 is 14 residues long. V lost 5 bases, J lost 9 bases, and 17 bases lay in between. CDR3 coding DNA: TGTGCCAGCAGCCGGGAAGGCCGGGCGGGCATTCAGTACTTC. It is translated as CASSREGRAGIQYF.